The clone carrying this TCR beta chain has only one observation. This entry belongs to a study of T cell changes during pregnancy in multiple sclerosis. The CDR3 spans 14 residues. The ends lost 7 bases at V and 7 bases at J; junction bases unmatched: 5. Per germline, CDR1 LNHDA and CDR2 SQIVND (reference sequence). The method was immunoSEQ multiplex PCR; TCRdb's version includes in-frame clones alone and lacks a portion of them. The table includes around 92,000 clones, approximately 94% detected once. The source was peripheral blood, collected in the third trimester of pregnancy. The receptor's source is a female donor with multiple sclerosis, enrolled in a pregnancy study. This rearrangement joins TRBV19 to TRBJ2-3; TRBD2 agrees at 13 bases. CDR3 region: CASTTSGRAHTQYF. DNA of the CDR3: TGTGCCAGTACAACTAGCGGGAGGGCCCATACGCAGTATTTT.